Listed here are 16 T cell receptor beta chains from one sample, sequenced in a study of breast tumors, draining lymph nodes, adjacent tissues. The lymph nodes were axillary draining lymph nodes from breast cancer patients. Via MiXCR, TCRdb re-called the multiplex PCR reads, giving one row per CDR3 protein. The data hold about 230,000 distinct CDR3 sequences, with less than 40% observed a single time. Sequenced: axillary lymph node tissue. Receptors were obtained from a female donor with breast cancer. Some clones in this sample may be carry-over from other donors' samples.

This clonotype was seen ten or more times. The chain uses TRBV30 and TRBJ1-5; D is undetermined. V lost 3 bases and J 0 bases, leaving 9 bases between the germline ends. Germline CDR1 is GTSNPN and CDR2 is SVGIG (reference sequence). CDR3 length: 14 amino acids. The CDR3 is CAWSWRNSNQPQHF. The CDR3 region has the DNA TGTGCCTGGAGCTGGCGCAATAGCAATCAGCCCCAGCATTTT.

This clonotype was found many times. The rearrangement uses TRBV7-3 and TRBJ2-5; D gene unclear. The V gene lost 5 bases and the J gene lost 0 bases, with 16 bases spanning the gap. CDR3 length: 16 residues. Germline values: CDR1 SGHTA, CDR2 FQGTGA. DNA for the CDR3: TGTGCCAGCAGCCCCTACACGCCAGTGGACCAAGAGACCCAGTACTTC. Its protein is CASSPYTPVDQETQYF.

This clonotype was detected many times. The chain is built from TRBV24-1 and TRBJ1-1; D is perhaps TRBD1 (5 bases). Trimming cost V 7 bases and J 3 bases, with 11 bases left between them. Germline CDR1 and CDR2: KGHDR and SFDVKD. The CDR3 is 13 residues long. In DNA, the CDR3 is TGTGCCACCAGCGGAGTGGGGGACACTGAAGCTTTCTTT. Encoded protein: CATSGVGDTEAFF.

Comments on this clonotype: The CDR3 does not end in the conserved phenylalanine or tryptophan, so this is likely a read error. CDR3 region: CASSLLRSSYGQYL. CDR3 DNA: TGCGCCAGCAGCTTGCTTCGCAGCTCCTACGGGCAGTACCTC. The V and J genes are TRBV5-1 and TRBJ2-7; D is unresolved. The CDR3 sequence is 14 residues long. CDR1 and CDR2 from the germline V gene are SGHRS and YFSETQ.

This clonotype turned up a few times. Since a much larger clone is just one base distant, this may be a read error. The V call is TRBV5-5, the J call TRBJ2-7; D gene uncertain. The CDR3 contains 12 residues. The germline V gene has CDR1 SGHKS and CDR2 YYEKEE (reference sequence). The V end lost 0 bases, the J end lost 6 bases, and 7 bases lay between the germline ends. The CDR3 spells CASSLDRPEQYF. The CDR3, as DNA: TGTGCCAGCAGCTTGGACCGGCCCGAGCAGTACTTC.

At least ten counts were recorded for this clonotype. This chain connects TRBV11-3 to TRBJ2-5; TRBD1 is a possible D gene (6 bases). This CDR3 comprises 15 residues. Per the germline V gene, CDR1 is SGHNT and CDR2 is YENEEA. The V and J ends lost 3 bases and 2 bases respectively, with 13 bases between them. This CDR3 reads CASSFGLGAQETQYF. The CDR3 bases are TGTGCCAGCAGCTTTGGCCTGGGGGCTCAAGAGACCCAGTACTTC.

The chain links TRBV7-3 to TRBJ2-5; TRBD2 matches 7 bases. Germline values: CDR1 SGHTA, CDR2 FQGTGA. The CDR3 extends over 14 amino acids. V shed 1 base, J shed 7 bases, and the junction held 6 bases outside the gene matches. The CDR3 region has the DNA TGTGCCAGCAGCTTAAAGCGGACTAGACGGACCCAGTACTTC. Translated, it gives CASSLKRTRRTQYF.

This clonotype occurred many times. The gene calls are TRBV27 and TRBJ2-7; 11 bases are a match to TRBD1. The CDR3 spans 15 residues. The V gene's germline CDR1 is MNHEY and CDR2 SMNVEV (reference sequence). V lost 6 bases to trimming and J lost 1 base; unmatched junction nucleotides: 5. CDR3 residues: CASSSDRGLSYEQYF. CDR3 in DNA: TGTGCCAGCAGCTCGGACAGGGGGCTATCCTACGAGCAGTACTTC.

This clonotype appeared many times. The V and J genes are TRBV6-5 and TRBJ2-3, with 11 bases lining up with TRBD2. Germline values: CDR1 MNHEY, CDR2 SVGAGI. This CDR3 is built from 18 residues. Trimming took 2 bases from V and 2 from J; bases not matched to a gene: 9. Written as DNA, the CDR3 is TGTGCCAGCAGTTACGGACGGACTAGCGGGCCACACACAGATACGCAGTATTTT. As protein: CASSYGRTSGPHTDTQYF.

Here the CDR3 reads CASSSGSTYEQYF. The CDR3 nucleotides read TGTGCCAGCAGTTCGGGGTCCACCTACGAGCAGTACTTC. The gene calls are TRBV6-2 or TRBV6-3 and TRBJ2-7, with D possibly matching TRBD2 (5 bases). V lost 4 bases to trimming and J lost 2 bases, with 9 bases between them. The V gene's germline CDR1 is MNHEY and CDR2 SVGEGT. CDR3 length: 13 amino acids.

The chain joins TRBV20-1 to TRBJ2-3; TRBD2 aligns across 7 bases. The V gene's germline CDR1 is DFQATT and CDR2 SNEGSKA (reference sequence). The CDR3 runs to 15 residues. V lost 5 bases to trimming and J lost 1 base; unmatched junction nucleotides: 9. The CDR3 protein is CSAPISTSGTDTQYF. For the CDR3, the DNA is TGCAGTGCTCCGATAAGTACTAGCGGCACAGATACGCAGTATTTT.

The V call is TRBV29-1, the J call TRBJ2-5, with 13 bases lining up with TRBD2. V was pared by 7 bases and J by 5 bases, with 16 bases of the junction left unmatched. Germline lookup yields CDR1 SQVTM and CDR2 ANQGSEA. This CDR3 is 17 amino acids long. CDR3 coding DNA: TGCAGCGCCGACACTAGCGGGAGGGGGACCGGGGAGGAGACCCAGTACTTC. Amino acid sequence: CSADTSGRGTGEETQYF.

This clonotype showed up many times. The J gene is TRBJ2-5, the V gene TRBV3-1; D is undetermined. V lost 4 bases to trimming and J lost 4 bases, with 16 bases between them. The germline gives CDR1 LGHDT, CDR2 YNNKEL (reference sequence). The CDR3 consists of 15 residues. This chain's CDR3 is CASSLGLERRETQYF. CDR3 DNA: TGTGCCAGCAGCCTAGGATTGGAGAGAAGAGAGACCCAGTACTTC.

This clonotype was picked up many times. The chain recombines TRBV4-1 with TRBJ2-1, with 11 bases fitting TRBD2. The CDR3 extends over 15 amino acids. V was clipped by 4 bases and J by 6 bases; unmatched bases: 5. Germline V gene lookup returns CDR1 MGHRA and CDR2 YSYEKL. The CDR3 sequence is CASSLIAGGSNEQFF. The CDR3 bases are TGCGCCAGCAGCCTCATAGCGGGAGGGTCCAATGAGCAGTTCTTC.

Ten or more counts support this clonotype. The rearrangement uses TRBV24-1 and TRBJ1-2; 8 nucleotides line up with TRBD1. The CDR3 consists of 13 residues. V shed 3 bases, J shed 8 bases, and the junction held 4 bases outside the gene matches. Per the germline V gene, CDR1 is KGHDR and CDR2 is SFDVKD. CDR3 region: CATSDRTGLGYTF. In nucleotides, the CDR3 is TGTGCCACCAGTGATAGGACAGGGCTCGGCTACACCTTC.

The sample holds one count of this clonotype. Since a much larger clone is just one base distant, this may be a read error. The conserved phenylalanine or tryptophan is not found at the CDR3 terminus, so this likely reflects a read error. The V call is TRBV6-1, the J call TRBJ1-5; D uncertain. Between the trimmed V and J ends, which lost 5 bases and 5 bases, there was a span of 1 base. This CDR3 spans 10 amino acids. Looked up from germline, CDR1 is MNHNS and CDR2 is SASEGT. CDR3 protein: CASSYQPQHL. CDR3 bases: TGTGCCAGCAGTTATCAGCCCCAGCATCTT.